The 4 T cell receptor beta chains below all came from one sample that was sequenced in a study of graft-versus-host responses after intestinal transplantation. Generated by immunoSEQ multiplex PCR, the TCRdb table keeps only in-frame clones and is missing some. Counted here are 90,000 to 95,000 clones, over 80% occurring once; the ten biggest clones make up 5.5% to 7%. No antigens are known for them. The sample consisted of unstimulated CD8+ T cells sorted from spleen or lymph node cells, taken before intestinal transplant. The receptors here all came from a human donor who received an intestinal transplant.

This chain connects TRBV28 to TRBJ2-3; 14 bases align to TRBD2. CDR1 and CDR2 (germline): MDHEN, SYDVKM. The CDR3 has 20 residues. V was clipped by 2 bases and J by 5 bases; unmatched bases: 15. DNA for the CDR3: TGTGCCAGCAGTTTACGCAAACCGGGACTAGCGGGAGCGACGATAGATACGCAGTATTTT. This encodes CASSLRKPGLAGATIDTQYF.

The chain couples TRBV6-5 to TRBJ2-1; 7 positions match TRBD2. The CDR3 runs 14 residues. The V gene end was trimmed by 4 bases and the J gene end by 4 bases; junction bases not matched to a gene: 4. Germline CDR1 and CDR2: MNHEY and SVGAGI. The CDR3 loop reads CASSSGGGYNEQFF. CDR3 nucleotides: TGTGCCAGCAGTTCGGGAGGTGGTTACAATGAGCAGTTCTTC.

The V gene is TRBV4-1, the J gene TRBJ2-6, with D tentatively TRBD2 (6 bases). Trimming took off 4 bases at V and 3 bases at J, with 7 bases between the two ends. Germline V gene data show CDR1 as MGHRA and CDR2 as YSYEKL. The CDR3 loop spans 14 amino acids. DNA of the CDR3: TGCGCCAGCAGCCCGGGGGTTGGGGCCAACGTCCTGACTTTC. Translation gives CASSPGVGANVLTF.

Here the CDR3 reads CASSAARGAYEQYF. CDR3 coding DNA: TGTGCCAGTAGTGCCGCCAGGGGTGCTTACGAGCAGTACTTC. The V gene is TRBV19, the J gene TRBJ2-7, with D possibly being TRBD1 (6 bases). Germline CDR1 LNHDA, CDR2 SQIVND (reference sequence). Deletions cut 5 bases from V and 4 bases from J, with 15 bases between. The length of the CDR3 is 14 residues.